The clone carrying this T cell receptor (beta chain) was seen a single time. Its antigen is undetermined. The sample originates from a study of Tregs in tolerant kidney transplant recipients. Sequenced by immunoSEQ multiplex PCR; TCRdb stores in-frame clones only, minus some. This table holds approximately 90,000 clones, more than 90% found once. Study-level results: Biological reproducibility was not directly addressed in this study.

What was sequenced was CD8+ T cells from blood. The clonotype originates from a human donor in good health.

The CDR3 protein is CATSNPGTGTYGYTF. The CDR3 DNA is TGTGCCACCAGCAATCCCGGGACAGGGACCTATGGCTACACCTTC. The rearrangement joins TRBV15 to TRBJ1-2; 9 bases align to TRBD1. This CDR3 region has 15 residues. J was trimmed by 4 bases and V by 4 bases; bases with no gene match: 7. Germline CDR1 LNHNV, CDR2 YYDKDF (reference sequence).